This TCR beta chain was recorded in a study of cytomegalovirus exposure and HLA in healthy donors. Study information: Earlier, fewer than 130 million unique TCR beta sequences were recovered from around 200 million T cells by an analysis.

Whole-study results and caveats: The productive fraction for most TCR beta V segments was about 87% or about 30% in an earlier analysis. In vitro assays verified that a few CMV-associated chains recognized CMV antigens specifically.

PCR amplification relied on 60 Vbeta primers (plus 13 Jbeta primers). Sequenced by immunoSEQ multiplex PCR; TCRdb stores in-frame clones only, minus some. The sample lists 130,000 or so clones; 8.5% to 10% were seen once. The CDR3 covers 15 residues. V trimming: 6 bases; J trimming: 9 bases; junction bases outside the gene matches: 11. From germline, CDR1 is SGHNT and CDR2 YYREEE (reference sequence). As concerns this clone: The antigen remains unidentified.

The TCR comes from a man aged 40-49 years in good health and CMV-seronegative. The specimen was PBMCs. The V call is TRBV5-4, the J call TRBJ2-1; 11 bases fit TRBD2. CDR3 sequence (DNA): TGTGCCAGCACCTTCATAGCGGGGGGGCCTCGTGAGCAGTTCTTC. It is translated as CASTFIAGGPREQFF.